This T cell receptor (beta chain) was captured by sequencing in a study of a mutant IDH1 vaccine in newly diagnosed glioma. Study at large: Pretreatment consisted of radiotherapy, temozolomide, or both, with most receiving both. Study-level points and caveats: Changes to the top peripheral T cell clonotypes appeared unrelated to pseudoprogression. It was around 93% of patients that developed vaccine-induced immune responses.

Sample time point: baseline, week 1 (first vaccination visit). The treatment here: pre-vaccination baseline after standard-of-care therapy. The donors had new WHO grade 3 or 4 astrocytomas; these were IDH1-mutant and ATRX-lost. This clone occurred once. The antigen is not known. TCRdb's table, derived via immunoSEQ multiplex PCR, lists solely in-frame clones and lacks some. The sample shows more than 80,000 clones, about four fifths of them seen only once. The germline V gene encodes CDR1 SGHRS and CDR2 YFSETQ. Between the trimmed V and J ends, which lost 0 bases and 0 bases, there was a span of 13 bases. The CDR3 contains 17 residues.

The chain couples TRBV5-1 to TRBJ1-3; D gene unclear. This TCR was sampled from a woman in her fifties or sixties with glioma. The material was PBMCs, obtained from a glioma patient treated with radiotherapy, temozolomide or both. The CDR3 reads CASSLGIGGSSGNTIYF. Written as DNA, the CDR3 is TGCGCCAGCAGCTTGGGGATCGGCGGGAGCTCTGGAAACACCATATATTTT.